These T cell receptor beta chains were read from a single sample in a study of OX40 agonist ivuxolimab in advanced cancers. TCRdb's copy holds only in-frame clones and misses some; the assay was immunoSEQ multiplex PCR. Of tens of thousands of clones listed, more than 85% were seen once; the top ten hold over 0.9%. The source was CD4+ or CD8+ T cells sorted from blood, collected in a trial of the OX40 agonist ivuxolimab. These receptor sequences come from an adult with an advanced solid tumor such as melanoma, head and neck, liver or kidney cancer. CDR3s include the opening cysteine and the closing phenylalanine or tryptophan. Each record gives: clone size, J gene, V gene, D gene, CDR3 DNA, CDR3 protein. A D gene is named only where the DNA matches it firmly. Part of the rows lack a size; the others show once, few, many or a class for expanded clones.

clone_size: once
j_call: TRBJ2-5
v_call: TRBV5-1
d_call: TRBD1
cdr3_nt: TGCGCCAGCAGCGTGGGGACAGGGCGGGGGGAGACCCAGTACTTC
cdr3_aa: CASSVGTGRGETQYF

clone_size: .
j_call: TRBJ2-1
v_call: TRBV7-3
d_call: TRBD1
cdr3_nt: TGTGCCAGCAGCTTAGGACAGGGGCCGGGAGTAGGGCAGTTCTTC
cdr3_aa: CASSLGQGPGVGQFF

clone_size: .
j_call: TRBJ1-1
v_call: TRBV18
d_call: .
cdr3_nt: TGTGCCAGCTCACCAGGCAGGGGGAACACTGAAGCTTTCTTT
cdr3_aa: CASSPGRGNTEAFF

clone_size: medium-sized
j_call: TRBJ2-7
v_call: TRBV4-3
d_call: .
cdr3_nt: TGCGCCAGCAGCCAAGGTCCCGGGCTCTACGAGCAGTACTTC
cdr3_aa: CASSQGPGLYEQYF

clone_size: .
j_call: TRBJ2-5
v_call: TRBV5-1
d_call: TRBD1
cdr3_nt: TGCGCCAGCAGCTTGGACAGGGGAGAATGGGAGACCCAGTACTTC
cdr3_aa: CASSLDRGEWETQYF

clone_size: .
j_call: TRBJ1-5
v_call: TRBV7-9
d_call: .
cdr3_nt: TGTGCCAGCAGCTTAGGATCGGCCTCCAATCAGCCCCAGCATTTT
cdr3_aa: CASSLGSASNQPQHF

clone_size: .
j_call: TRBJ2-7
v_call: TRBV4-2
d_call: .
cdr3_nt: TGTGCCAGCAGCCAAGCCATGGGGCCCCCGGAGCAGTACTTC
cdr3_aa: CASSQAMGPPEQYF

clone_size: .
j_call: TRBJ2-3
v_call: TRBV7-2
d_call: .
cdr3_nt: TGTGCCAGCAGCTCAACAGATACGCAGTATTTT
cdr3_aa: CASSSTDTQYF

clone_size: .
j_call: TRBJ1-5
v_call: TRBV10-3
d_call: .
cdr3_nt: TGTGCCATCAGCGGACAGTTCAATCAGCCCCAGCATTTT
cdr3_aa: CAISGQFNQPQHF

clone_size: .
j_call: TRBJ1-3
v_call: TRBV21-1
d_call: .
cdr3_nt: TGTGCCAGCAGCTTGACTCGGGCAAGGTGCGGAAACACCATATATTTT
cdr3_aa: CASSLTRARCGNTIYF

clone_size: .
j_call: TRBJ1-5
v_call: TRBV5-8
d_call: .
cdr3_nt: TGTGCCAGCAGCCTGGGTGGAAACAATCAGCCCCAGCATTTT
cdr3_aa: CASSLGGNNQPQHF

clone_size: .
j_call: TRBJ1-2
v_call: TRBV6-4
d_call: .
cdr3_nt: TGTGCCAGCAGTGACTCGACAGGAGGCGGCTACACCTTC
cdr3_aa: CASSDSTGGGYTF

clone_size: .
j_call: TRBJ1-1
v_call: TRBV15
d_call: .
cdr3_nt: TGTGCCACCAGCAGAGAAAGGTCGTTGAACACTGAAGCTTTCTTT
cdr3_aa: CATSRERSLNTEAFF

clone_size: .
j_call: TRBJ2-5
v_call: TRBV19
d_call: TRBD2
cdr3_nt: TGTGCCAGTAGTCCGGGACTAGCGGGGGGGCGGGAGACCCAGTACTTC
cdr3_aa: CASSPGLAGGRETQYF

clone_size: once
j_call: TRBJ1-1
v_call: TRBV2
d_call: .
cdr3_nt: TGTGCCAGCGGACGGGGCGGGACTGAAGCTTTCTTT
cdr3_aa: CASGRGGTEAFF

clone_size: .
j_call: TRBJ1-4
v_call: TRBV30
d_call: TRBD1
cdr3_nt: TGTGCCTGGAGTGGACAGGGGGTCCCTACTAATGAAAAACTGTTTTTT
cdr3_aa: CAWSGQGVPTNEKLFF

clone_size: .
j_call: TRBJ2-3
v_call: TRBV5-1
d_call: TRBD2
cdr3_nt: TGCGCCAGCAGCGGGGAGGAGACTAGCGGGGCCACAGATACGCAGTATTTT
cdr3_aa: CASSGEETSGATDTQYF

clone_size: .
j_call: TRBJ2-1
v_call: TRBV21-1
d_call: .
cdr3_nt: TGTGCCAGCAGATCGCCGGGGCTCCTCATTTACAATGAGCAGTTCTTC
cdr3_aa: CASRSPGLLIYNEQFF

clone_size: .
j_call: TRBJ2-5
v_call: TRBV5-5
d_call: TRBD1
cdr3_nt: TGTGCCAGCAGCTCCCCGGCAGGGGGCGAAGAGACCCAGTACTTC
cdr3_aa: CASSSPAGGEETQYF

clone_size: .
j_call: TRBJ2-2
v_call: TRBV4-2
d_call: TRBD1
cdr3_nt: TGTGCCAGCAGCCAAGAGGGACAGGGAGGCACCGGGGAGCTGTTTTTT
cdr3_aa: CASSQEGQGGTGELFF

clone_size: .
j_call: TRBJ2-5
v_call: TRBV7-2
d_call: .
cdr3_nt: TGTGCCAGCAGCCAACTCGCTGAGACCCAGTACTTC
cdr3_aa: CASSQLAETQYF

clone_size: .
j_call: TRBJ2-5
v_call: TRBV28
d_call: TRBD2
cdr3_nt: TGTGCCAGCAAGACTAGCGGAGGTCCGGGGGTCCAGTACTTC
cdr3_aa: CASKTSGGPGVQYF

clone_size: .
j_call: TRBJ2-4
v_call: TRBV18
d_call: TRBD1
cdr3_nt: TGTGCCAGCTCAGGACAGGGGGAAAACATTCAGTACTTC
cdr3_aa: CASSGQGENIQYF

clone_size: .
j_call: TRBJ2-4
v_call: TRBV18
d_call: .
cdr3_nt: TGTGCCAGCTCACCAGGACAGATAGCCAAAAACATTCAGTACTTC
cdr3_aa: CASSPGQIAKNIQYF

clone_size: .
j_call: TRBJ2-7
v_call: TRBV5-1
d_call: TRBD1
cdr3_nt: TGCGCCAGCAGCTTGGGGACAGGGCCCTACGAGCAGTACTTC
cdr3_aa: CASSLGTGPYEQYF

clone_size: .
j_call: TRBJ2-5
v_call: TRBV7-2
d_call: .
cdr3_nt: TGTGCCAGCAGCTTAGGGCCGAGCCAAGAGACCCAGTACTTC
cdr3_aa: CASSLGPSQETQYF

clone_size: .
j_call: TRBJ1-1
v_call: TRBV2
d_call: .
cdr3_nt: TGTGCCAGCAGTGAGGACGTCAGAGTGAACACTGAAGCTTTCTTT
cdr3_aa: CASSEDVRVNTEAFF